Below are 17 T cell receptor beta chains sequenced from a single sample in a study of CD8 T cells in Susac syndrome. With random hexamers, about 0.5 to 1 ug RNA was reverse transcribed. TCRdb analysed the immunoSEQ multiplex PCR reads with MiXCR anew, one entry per CDR3 protein. The table has hundreds of thousands of distinct CDR3 sequences, roughly 96% seen once; the top ten hold 0.095%. Sequencing was performed on CD4+ T cells from PBMCs. These receptor sequences come from a human donor with multiple sclerosis.

This chain uses TRBV30 with TRBJ2-4; 9 nucleotides match TRBD2. This CDR3 has 15 residues. With V trimmed by 2 bases and J by 9 bases, 11 bases remained unmatched. Germline V gives CDR1 GTSNPN, CDR2 SVGIG (reference sequence). CDR3 protein: CAWSLSGRVPSIQYF. Written as DNA, the CDR3 is TGTGCCTGGAGTCTTAGCGGGAGAGTGCCCAGCATTCAGTACTTC. The full variable domain, rest sourced from reference TRBV30 and TRBJ2-4, is SQTIHQWPATLVQPVGSPLSLECTVEGTSNPNLYWYRQAAGRGLQLLFYSVGIGQISSEVPQNLSASRPQDRQFILSSKKLLLSDSGFYLCAWSLSGRVPSIQYFGAGTRLSVL.

The CDR3 reads CATSIDRGNQPQHF. In DNA, the CDR3 is TGTGCCACCAGCATAGACAGGGGGAATCAGCCCCAGCATTTT. The rearrangement links TRBV15 to TRBJ1-5; 9 bases align to TRBD1. In germline, CDR1 is LNHNV, CDR2 YYDKDF (reference sequence). The CDR3 has 14 residues. With 4 bases clipped from V and 4 bases from J, the junction kept 2 bases outside the gene matches.

The chain is built from TRBV7-3 and TRBJ2-6; D possibly corresponds to TRBD2 (5 bases). V lost 5 bases and J 10 bases, leaving 15 bases between the germline ends. Germline-derived CDR1 and CDR2 are SGHTA and FQGTGA. This CDR3 region has 14 residues. The CDR3 here is CASSPTRLFNVLTF. The CDR3 region has the DNA TGTGCCAGCAGCCCTACTAGACTCTTTAACGTCCTGACTTTC. Based on the CDR3 plus reference TRBV7-3 and TRBJ2-6, the full variable domain is GAGVSQTPSNKVTEKGKYVELRCDPISGHTALYWYRQSLGQGPEFLIYFQGTGAADDSGLPNDRFFAVRPEGSVSTLKIQRTERGDSAVYLCASSPTRLFNVLTFGAGSRLTVL.

In DNA, the CDR3 is TGTGCCAGCAGCAGGGAGTTGAACACTGAAGCTTTCTTT. Translation: CASSRELNTEAFF. This sequence joins TRBV6-4 and TRBJ1-1, with a weak D call TRBD1 (5 bases). V lost 6 bases and J 0 bases, leaving 8 bases between the germline ends. The CDR3 has 13 amino acids. Germline V CDR1 and CDR2: MRHNA, SNTAGT.

A single count supports this clonotype. The rearrangement uses TRBV7-3 and TRBJ2-3, with TRBD2 as a possible D gene (5 bases). V gave up 4 bases and J gave up 3 bases, with 8 bases separating them. The CDR3 covers 13 residues. Germline-derived CDR1 and CDR2 are SGHTA and FQGTGA. The CDR3 loop reads CASSSQRTDTQYF. The CDR3, as DNA: TGTGCCAGCAGCTCCCAGCGGACAGATACGCAGTATTTT.

The chain combines TRBV29-1 with TRBJ1-2, with TRBD1 matching 7 bases. CDR3 size: 11 residues. Germline CDR1 and CDR2: SQVTM and ANQGSEA. Trimming removed 5 bases from V and 12 bases from J; junction bases left unmatched: 9. The CDR3 DNA sequence: TGCAGCGTTTCATCAGGGGGTCATGACACCTTC. It codes for CSVSSGGHDTF.

This chain links TRBV5-1 with TRBJ2-3, with TRBD1 matching 7 bases. Per germline, CDR1 SGHRS and CDR2 YFSETQ. V trimming: 0 bases; J trimming: 5 bases; junction bases outside the gene matches: 3. The CDR3 extends over 14 amino acids. CDR3 sequence reads: CASSLANRGDTQYF. In DNA, the CDR3 is TGCGCCAGCAGCTTGGCCAACAGGGGAGATACGCAGTATTTT.

The V gene is TRBV20-1, the J gene TRBJ2-1, with 10 bases lining up with TRBD2. The J segment lost 1 base and the V segment lost 1 base, leaving 4 bases of the junction unmatched. Germline V gene sequence: CDR1 DFQATT, CDR2 SNEGSKA (reference sequence). The length of the CDR3 is 16 residues. The CDR3 DNA reads as TGCAGTGCTAGAGCCAGGACTAGCGGTTCCTACAATGAGCAGTTCTTC. Encoded protein: CSARARTSGSYNEQFF.

V is TRBV29-1 and J is TRBJ1-1; TRBD1 might be the D (6 bases). Germline V CDR1 and CDR2: SQVTM, ANQGSEA. CDR3 length equals 13 residues. Trimming left V 8 bases short and J 5 bases short, with 18 bases between. CDR3 residues: CSSRGRMRTEAFF. CDR3 bases: TGCAGCTCCAGGGGTAGGATGAGAACTGAAGCTTTCTTT. The whole variable domain, filled in from reference TRBV29-1 and TRBJ1-1, reads SAVISQKPSRDICQRGTSLTIQCQVDSQVTMMFWYRQQPGQSLTLIATANQGSEATYESGFVIDKFPISRPNLTFSTLTVSNMSPEDSSIYLCSSRGRMRTEAFFGQGTRLTVV.

The V gene is TRBV29-1, the J gene TRBJ1-2, with D hard to call. CDR3 length equals 14 residues. V dropped 1 base and J dropped 4 bases, with 13 bases sitting between them. Germline V gene sequence: CDR1 SQVTM, CDR2 ANQGSEA. This chain's CDR3 is CSVEVWTEGYGYTF. The CDR3 region has the DNA TGCAGCGTTGAAGTTTGGACCGAAGGCTATGGCTACACCTTC.

This chain links TRBV29-1 with TRBJ1-1; no clear D gene. The germline CDR1 and CDR2 sequences are SQVTM and ANQGSEA. The ends were cut back, 3 bases at V and 1 base at J, with 9 bases in the middle. The CDR3 contains 13 residues. CDR3 nucleotide sequence: TGCAGCGTTGAGGCATACACGAACACTGAAGCTTTCTTT. It translates to CSVEAYTNTEAFF.

The chain employs TRBV20-1 and TRBJ2-3, with 9 bases fitting TRBD2. Trimming cost V 1 base and J 2 bases; bases outside gene matches: 7. The CDR3 length is 16 residues. The germline CDR1 and CDR2 sequences are DFQATT and SNEGSKA (reference sequence). The CDR3 nucleotides are TGCAGTGCTAGAGCGGGTGCTAGCGGGATCACAGATACGCAGTATTTT. The encoded protein is CSARAGASGITDTQYF.

This clonotype was found once. The CDR3 region is CASSLRGAKDTQYF. The DNA for the CDR3 is TGCGCCAGCAGCTTGAGGGGAGCCAAAGATACGCAGTATTTT. The chain is built from TRBV5-1 and TRBJ2-3; perhaps D is TRBD1 or TRBD2 (5 bases each). The length of the CDR3 is 14 residues. Trimming left V 1 base short and J 5 bases short, with 11 bases between. In germline, CDR1 is SGHRS, CDR2 YFSETQ.

The CDR3 bases are TGTGCCAGCAGCCAAGAGGCGGATAACTATGGCTACACCTTC. Translated: CASSQEADNYGYTF. The V gene is TRBV3-1, the J gene TRBJ1-2; D unclear. The germline gives CDR1 LGHDT, CDR2 YNNKEL (reference sequence). The CDR3 totals 14 residues. The germline V and J ends were trimmed by 0 bases and 1 base, with 6 bases remaining between them.

This chain joins TRBV5-1 and TRBJ1-6, with TRBD1 matching over 10 bases. Germline values: CDR1 SGHRS, CDR2 YFSETQ. With 4 bases clipped from V and 9 bases from J, the junction kept 10 bases outside the gene matches. The CDR3 has 16 amino acids. The CDR3 nucleotides are TGCGCCAGCAGCCCTCAGACAGGGGGCGTTATTTCACCCCTCCACTTT. As protein: CASSPQTGGVISPLHF.

The chain has TRBV10-3 and TRBJ1-1; D is possibly TRBD1 (5 bases). The CDR3 consists of 15 residues. The V end was cut by 7 bases, the J end by 2 bases, with 17 bases between. The germline V gene encodes CDR1 ENHRY and CDR2 SYGVKD. The CDR3 bases are TGTGCCATCAACCGACAGCCGTCGTCCAACACTGAAGCTTTCTTT. Its protein product is CAINRQPSSNTEAFF.

The V gene is TRBV24-1, the J gene TRBJ2-2, with a possible D match to TRBD1 (6 bases). This CDR3 contains 16 residues. Germline lookup yields CDR1 KGHDR and CDR2 SFDVKD. Trimming took 7 bases from V and 2 from J, leaving 16 bases between them. DNA of the CDR3: TGTGCCACCAGCAATCCGACAGGTGAAAACACCGGGGAGCTGTTTTTT. It translates to CATSNPTGENTGELFF.